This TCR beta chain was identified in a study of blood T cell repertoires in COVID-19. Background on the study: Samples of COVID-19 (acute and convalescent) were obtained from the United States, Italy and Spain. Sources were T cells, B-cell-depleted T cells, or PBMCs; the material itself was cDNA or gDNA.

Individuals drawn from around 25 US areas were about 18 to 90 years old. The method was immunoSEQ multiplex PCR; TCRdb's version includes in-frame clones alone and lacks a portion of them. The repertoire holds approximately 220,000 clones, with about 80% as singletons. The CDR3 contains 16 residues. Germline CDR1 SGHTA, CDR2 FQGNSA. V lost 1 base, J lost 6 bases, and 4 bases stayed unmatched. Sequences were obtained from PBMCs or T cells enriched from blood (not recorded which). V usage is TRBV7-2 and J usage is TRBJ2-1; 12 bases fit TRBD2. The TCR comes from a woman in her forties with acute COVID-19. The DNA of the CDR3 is TGTGCCAGCAGCTTAGTTGGGACTAGCGGGTTCAATGAGCAGTTCTTC. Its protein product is CASSLVGTSGFNEQFF.